One sample yielded the 8 T cell receptor beta chains listed below, sequenced in a study of T cell responses to AZD1222 COVID-19 vaccine. Sequencing used immunoSEQ multiplex PCR; TCRdb keeps in-frame clones, though not all of them. This table has about 86,000 clones, about nine tenths appearing once. Source: peripheral blood, taken 28 days after the second AZD1222 dose. The receptor source for this set is an adult who received the AZD1222 COVID-19 vaccine.

The rearrangement joins TRBV23-1 to TRBJ2-7, with TRBD1 identical over 7 bases. Being an ORF, TRBV23-1 has a function that is uncertain. This CDR3 is built from 14 residues. Unmatched junction bases numbered 2, after V lost 0 bases and J lost 3 bases. The CDR3 DNA is TGCGCCAGCAGTCAATCGACAGGGAACTACGAGCAGTACTTC. Its translation is CASSQSTGNYEQYF.

V usage is TRBV6-5 and J usage is TRBJ2-4; 7 nucleotides match TRBD2. Germline assignment: CDR1 MNHEY and CDR2 SVGAGI. This CDR3 is 14 amino acids long. V lost 6 bases, J lost 0 bases, and 2 bases stayed unmatched. CDR3 amino acids: CASRAGLAKNIQYF. Here the CDR3 DNA reads TGTGCCAGCAGAGCGGGGCTAGCCAAAAACATTCAGTACTTC.

CDR3 amino acids: CASSLAGTGGYEQYF. The CDR3, as DNA: TGTGCCAGCAGCCTCGCCGGGACAGGGGGCTACGAGCAGTACTTC. This chain links TRBV28 with TRBJ2-7, with TRBD1 matching 11 bases. The CDR3 is 15 residues long. With 6 bases clipped from V and 3 bases from J, the junction kept 7 bases outside the gene matches. CDR1 MDHEN and CDR2 SYDVKM come from the germline V gene.

The chain joins TRBV5-6 to TRBJ1-6; a possible D gene is TRBD1 (6 bases). V lost 4 bases to trimming and J lost 9 bases, with 14 bases between them. The CDR3 extends over 14 amino acids. CDR1 is SGHDT and CDR2 is YYEEEE in the germline V gene. The CDR3 bases are TGTGCCAGCAGCCGAACCGAGGGGGGTTCACCCCTCCACTTT. Protein sequence: CASSRTEGGSPLHF.

The chain combines TRBV5-1 with TRBJ2-1; 10 positions match TRBD2. V was pared by 7 bases and J by 7 bases, with 8 bases of the junction left unmatched. CDR3 length: 14 residues. The germline V gene encodes CDR1 SGHRS and CDR2 YFSETQ. The DNA for the CDR3 is TGCGCCAGCGAGCGGGAGGGCTCTATGAATGAGCAGTTCTTC. It translates to CASEREGSMNEQFF.

Notes on this clone: The same CDR3 also results from other DNA sequences found in this sample. The V and J genes are TRBV6-5 and TRBJ1-1; D call uncertain. The CDR3 loop spans 13 amino acids. V lost 0 bases and J 1 base, leaving 3 bases between the germline ends. Germline CDR1 is MNHEY and CDR2 is SVGAGI. As DNA, the CDR3 is TGTGCCAGCAGTTACTCTAAGAACACTGAAGCTTTCTTT. It specifies CASSYSKNTEAFF.

This clone has only one observation. The chain joins TRBV9 to TRBJ2-2; 8 nucleotides line up with TRBD1. V gave up 3 bases and J gave up 5 bases; unmatched junction bases: 15. There are 18 residues in the CDR3. Germline V gene sequence: CDR1 SGDLS, CDR2 YYNGEE. CDR3 sequence reads: CASSARPHGQGITGELFF. CDR3 sequence (DNA): TGTGCCAGCAGCGCACGACCCCACGGACAGGGTATAACCGGGGAGCTGTTTTTT.

The chain has TRBV29-1 and TRBJ2-3; TRBD1 is a possible D gene (8 bases). CDR3 length equals 14 residues. The germline CDR1 and CDR2 sequences are SQVTM and ANQGSEA. The V and J ends lost 7 bases and 1 base respectively, with 15 bases between them. This chain's CDR3 is CSARTGRGTDTQYF. The CDR3 nucleotides read TGCAGCGCCCGGACAGGGAGGGGCACAGATACGCAGTATTTT.